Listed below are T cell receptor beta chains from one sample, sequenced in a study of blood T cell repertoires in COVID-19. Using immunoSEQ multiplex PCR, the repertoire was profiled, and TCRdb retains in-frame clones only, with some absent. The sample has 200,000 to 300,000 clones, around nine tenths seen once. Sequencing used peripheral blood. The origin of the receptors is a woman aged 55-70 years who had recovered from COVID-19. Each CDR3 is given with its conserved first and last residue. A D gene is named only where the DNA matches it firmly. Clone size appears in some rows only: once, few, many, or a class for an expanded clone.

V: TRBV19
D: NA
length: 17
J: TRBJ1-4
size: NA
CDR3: CASSIISQVAGAEKLFF
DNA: TGTGCCAGTAGTATAATCTCTCAGGTGGCGGGGGCTGAAAAACTGTTTTTT

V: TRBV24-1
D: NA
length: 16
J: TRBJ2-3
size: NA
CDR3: CATSDSGESVGDTQYF
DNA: TGTGCCACCAGTGATTCGGGTGAATCGGTGGGAGATACGCAGTATTTT

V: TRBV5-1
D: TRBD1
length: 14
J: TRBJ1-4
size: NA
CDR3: CASSPGQGLEKLFF
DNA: TGCGCCAGCAGCCCGGGACAGGGGCTTGAAAAACTGTTTTTT

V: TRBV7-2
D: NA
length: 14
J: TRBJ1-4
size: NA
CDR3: CASSLAAGNEKLFF
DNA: TGTGCCAGCAGCTTAGCGGCTGGTAATGAAAAACTGTTTTTT

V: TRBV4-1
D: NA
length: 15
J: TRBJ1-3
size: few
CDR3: CASRQSTASGNTIYF
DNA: TGCGCCAGCAGGCAGAGTACAGCATCTGGAAACACCATATATTTT

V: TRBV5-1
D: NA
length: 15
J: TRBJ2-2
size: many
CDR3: CASSLGQGSTGELFF
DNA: TGCGCCAGCAGCTTAGGGCAGGGAAGCACCGGGGAGCTGTTTTTT

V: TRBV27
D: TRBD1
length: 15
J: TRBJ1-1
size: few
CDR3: CASNHRGITNTEAFF
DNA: TGTGCCAGTAACCACAGGGGCATCACGAACACTGAAGCTTTCTTT

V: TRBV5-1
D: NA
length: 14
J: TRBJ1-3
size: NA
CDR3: CASSPVLSGNTIYF
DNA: TGCGCCAGCAGCCCCGTACTCTCTGGAAACACCATATATTTT

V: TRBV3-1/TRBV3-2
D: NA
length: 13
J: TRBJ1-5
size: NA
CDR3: CASSQDRGQPQHF
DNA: TGTGCCAGCAGCCAAGACAGGGGTCAGCCCCAGCATTTT

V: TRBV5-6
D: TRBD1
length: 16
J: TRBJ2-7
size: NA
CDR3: CASSSHRDRSSYEQYF
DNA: TGTGCCAGCAGCTCCCACCGGGACAGGAGCTCCTACGAGCAGTACTTC

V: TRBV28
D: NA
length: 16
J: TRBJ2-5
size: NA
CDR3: CASSAQGRGLRETQYF
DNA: TGTGCCAGCAGCGCCCAGGGGCGGGGGCTCCGAGAGACCCAGTACTTC

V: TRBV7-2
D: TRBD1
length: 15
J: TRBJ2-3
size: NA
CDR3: CASSYRTGSTDTQYF
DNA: TGTGCCAGCAGCTACCGGACAGGTAGCACAGATACGCAGTATTTT

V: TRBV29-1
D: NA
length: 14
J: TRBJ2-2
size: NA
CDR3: CSFRLVGGTGELFF
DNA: TGCAGCTTTAGACTAGTCGGGGGCACCGGGGAGCTGTTTTTT

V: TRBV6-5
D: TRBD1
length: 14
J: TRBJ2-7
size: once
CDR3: CASRIWDSSYEQYF
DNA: TGTGCCAGCAGGATCTGGGACAGCTCCTACGAGCAGTACTTC

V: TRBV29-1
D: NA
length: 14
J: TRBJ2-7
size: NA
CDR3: CSVEVAGVSYEQYF
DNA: TGCAGCGTTGAAGTGGCCGGGGTTTCCTACGAGCAGTACTTC

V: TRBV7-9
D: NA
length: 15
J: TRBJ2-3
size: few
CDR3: CASSLDRVFTDTQYF
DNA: TGTGCCAGCAGCTTAGACAGGGTATTTACAGATACGCAGTATTTT

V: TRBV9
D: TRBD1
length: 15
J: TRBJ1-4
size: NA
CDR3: CASSPDRVRGEKLFF
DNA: TGTGCCAGCAGCCCCGACAGGGTCAGAGGCGAAAAACTGTTTTTT

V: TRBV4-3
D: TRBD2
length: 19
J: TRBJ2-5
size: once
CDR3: CASSQGISGGPRLQETQYF
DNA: TGCGCCAGCAGCCAAGGGATTAGCGGGGGGCCTCGACTACAAGAGACCCAGTACTTC

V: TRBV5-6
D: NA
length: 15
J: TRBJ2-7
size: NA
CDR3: CASSPGLLRSYEQYF
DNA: TGTGCCAGCAGCCCCGGTCTATTACGCTCCTACGAGCAGTACTTC

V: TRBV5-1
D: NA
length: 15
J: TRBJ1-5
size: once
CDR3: CASSLEHSRGQPQHF
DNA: TGCGCCAGCAGCCTGGAACATAGTCGGGGTCAGCCCCAGCATTTT

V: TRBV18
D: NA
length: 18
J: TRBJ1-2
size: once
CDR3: CASSPIRAGEITPHGYTF
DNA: TGTGCCAGCTCACCAATCAGGGCGGGAGAGATTACTCCACATGGCTACACCTTC

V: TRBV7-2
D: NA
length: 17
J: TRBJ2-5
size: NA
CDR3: CASSLGLGAAGGETQYF
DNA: TGTGCCAGCAGCTTAGGGCTCGGCGCGGCCGGAGGGGAGACCCAGTACTTC

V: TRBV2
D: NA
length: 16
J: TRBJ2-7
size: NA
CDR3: CASSGGRGLHSYEQYF
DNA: TGTGCCAGCAGTGGGGGAAGGGGACTTCACTCCTACGAGCAGTACTTC

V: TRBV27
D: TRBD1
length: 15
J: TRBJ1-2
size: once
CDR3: CASRPIGGGTGGYTF
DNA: TGTGCCAGCCGTCCCATAGGAGGGGGCACCGGTGGCTACACCTTC

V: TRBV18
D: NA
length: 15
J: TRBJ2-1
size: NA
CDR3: CASSPNTGGGNEQFF
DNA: TGTGCCAGCTCACCGAATACCGGAGGAGGCAATGAGCAGTTCTTC

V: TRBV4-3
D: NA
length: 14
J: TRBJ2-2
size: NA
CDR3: CASSPAERSGELFF
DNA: TGCGCCAGCAGCCCAGCCGAGCGGTCCGGGGAGCTGTTTTTT

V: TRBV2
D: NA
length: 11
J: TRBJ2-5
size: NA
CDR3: CASSYGETQYF
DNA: TGTGCCAGCAGTTACGGGGAGACCCAGTACTTC

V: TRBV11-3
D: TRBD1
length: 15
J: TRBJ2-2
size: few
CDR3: CASSSGTGGTGELFF
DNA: TGTGCCAGCAGCTCGGGAACAGGGGGGACCGGGGAGCTGTTTTTT

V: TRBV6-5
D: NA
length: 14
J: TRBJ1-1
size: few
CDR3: CASTPGWSPTEAFF
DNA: TGTGCCAGCACCCCAGGATGGTCGCCCACTGAAGCTTTCTTT

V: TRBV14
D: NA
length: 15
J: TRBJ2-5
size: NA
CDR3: CASSQLPGGDETQYF
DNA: TGTGCCAGCAGCCAACTTCCCGGGGGTGACGAGACCCAGTACTTC

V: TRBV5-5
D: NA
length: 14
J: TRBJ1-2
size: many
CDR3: CASSLEVRAYGYTF
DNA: TGTGCCAGCAGCTTGGAGGTCAGGGCCTATGGCTACACCTTC

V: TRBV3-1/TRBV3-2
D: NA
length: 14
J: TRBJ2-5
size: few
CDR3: CASSHLSIQETQYF
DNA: TGTGCCAGCAGCCATTTGTCTATCCAAGAGACCCAGTACTTC

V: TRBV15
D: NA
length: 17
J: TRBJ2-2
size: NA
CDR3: CATSRVWRRGATGELFF
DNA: TGTGCCACCAGCAGAGTTTGGCGGAGGGGTGCCACCGGGGAGCTGTTTTTT

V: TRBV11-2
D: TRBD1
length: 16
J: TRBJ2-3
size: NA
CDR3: CASSRVGQGFTDTQYF
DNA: TGTGCCAGCAGCCGGGTCGGACAGGGATTCACAGATACGCAGTATTTT

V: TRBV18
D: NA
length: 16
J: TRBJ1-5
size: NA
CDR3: CASSRLGDRTNQPQHF
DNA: TGTGCTAGCTCACGTTTGGGCGACAGGACGAATCAGCCCCAGCATTTT

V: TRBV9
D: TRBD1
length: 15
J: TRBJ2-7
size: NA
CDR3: CASSAHRGFSYEQYF
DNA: TGTGCCAGCAGCGCCCACAGGGGATTTTCCTACGAGCAGTACTTC

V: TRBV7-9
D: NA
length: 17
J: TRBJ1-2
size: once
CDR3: CASSPGQLGSLNYGYTF
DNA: TGTGCCAGCAGCCCCGGACAGCTCGGATCGCTTAACTATGGCTACACCTTC

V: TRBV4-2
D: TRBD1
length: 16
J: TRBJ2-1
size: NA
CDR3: CASSQSGTGSANEQFF
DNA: TGTGCCAGCAGCCAATCCGGGACAGGGTCGGCCAATGAGCAGTTCTTC

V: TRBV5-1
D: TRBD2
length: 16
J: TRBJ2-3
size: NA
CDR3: CASSLRASGTTDTQYF
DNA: TGCGCCAGCAGCTTGCGGGCTAGCGGGACAACAGATACGCAGTATTTT

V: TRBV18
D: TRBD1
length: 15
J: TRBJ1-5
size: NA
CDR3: CASSPMTGVSQPQHF
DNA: TGTGCCAGCTCACCGATGACAGGGGTGTCGCAGCCCCAGCATTTT